The 8 T cell receptor beta chains listed next were all sequenced from one sample in a study of Tregs in tolerant kidney transplant recipients. Antigens of these TCRs are unknown. Generated by immunoSEQ multiplex PCR, the TCRdb table keeps only in-frame clones and is missing some. The sample contains roughly 9,400 clones, about 45% of which appear only once. The material sequenced was CD4+ T cells from blood cultured with allogeneic cells. The receptor source for this set is a human donor in good health.

This clone was detected a few times. The V and J genes are TRBV4-1 and TRBJ2-3, with 11 bases identical to TRBD2. The CDR3 spans 17 residues. The V gene's germline CDR1 is MGHRA and CDR2 YSYEKL. Unmatched junction bases numbered 5, after V lost 2 bases and J lost 1 base. CDR3 residues: CASSQSSSGRRTDTQYF. In DNA, the CDR3 is TGCGCCAGCAGCCAAAGTTCTAGCGGGAGGCGCACAGATACGCAGTATTTT.

This clone appeared once. The identical CDR3 is also encoded by other nucleotide sequences in the sample. The J gene is TRBJ2-3, the V gene TRBV2; either TRBD1 or TRBD2 may supply D (5 bases each). Trimming took 3 bases from V and 2 from J, leaving 15 bases between them. Germline V gives CDR1 SNHLY, CDR2 FYNNEI. CDR3 length: 16 residues. The CDR3 coding sequence is TGTGCCAGCAGTGATGAAGGGACCGGGTTCACAGATACGCAGTATTTT. This encodes CASSDEGTGFTDTQYF.

By share, this clone counts as medium-sized (0.01 to 0.1%). The V call is TRBV19, the J call TRBJ2-3; 8 nucleotides line up with TRBD2. The V gene's germline CDR1 is LNHDA and CDR2 SQIVND (reference sequence). The CDR3 extends over 17 amino acids. V was clipped by 3 bases and J by 2 bases; unmatched bases: 10. The CDR3 bases are TGTGCCAGTAGTATCCGCGCGGGGGGTTACCACACAGATACGCAGTATTTT. Translation gives CASSIRAGGYHTDTQYF.

This chain uses TRBV7-2 with TRBJ1-2; D is unresolved. CDR3 size: 13 residues. Deletions cut 3 bases from V and 5 bases from J, with 10 bases between. Germline V lookup: CDR1 SGHTA, CDR2 FQGNSA. In DNA, the CDR3 is TGTGCCAGCAGCTTCTCCCCGGCTTATGGCTACACCTTC. It specifies CASSFSPAYGYTF.

This rearrangement joins TRBV14 to TRBJ1-1; TRBD1 is a possible D gene (5 bases). V lost 5 bases and J 1 base, leaving 8 bases between the germline ends. Per the germline V gene, CDR1 is SGHDN and CDR2 is FVKESK. The CDR3 consists of 13 residues. The CDR3 nucleotides read TGTGCCAGCAGCGATCAGGGGAACACTGAAGCTTTCTTT. This gives the protein CASSDQGNTEAFF.

The V call is TRBV7-9, the J call TRBJ2-1; D possibly uses TRBD1 or TRBD2 (5 bases each). The CDR3 consists of 13 residues. The germline gives CDR1 SEHNR, CDR2 FQNEAQ (reference sequence). Trimming took 5 bases from V and 10 from J, leaving 15 bases between them. In DNA form, the CDR3 reads TGTGCCAGCAGCAACACTAGGGGCGGGGAGCAGTTCTTC. This gives the protein CASSNTRGGEQFF.

This clone has a single count. The chain has TRBV7-2 and TRBJ2-3, with D possibly matching TRBD2 (7 bases). From germline, CDR1 is SGHTA and CDR2 FQGNSA. With 5 bases removed from V and 4 bases from J, the gap between germline ends came to 16 bases. The CDR3 covers 15 residues. The CDR3 region is CASSHGGAPADTQYF. CDR3 bases: TGTGCCAGCAGCCATGGGGGGGCCCCCGCAGATACGCAGTATTTT.

Relative to its sample, this clone is medium-sized. V gene TRBV19 combines with J gene TRBJ1-2; D remains unclear. V shed 5 bases and J shed 4 bases, with 8 bases lying between them. CDR1 and CDR2 (germline): LNHDA, SQIVND (reference sequence). This CDR3 region has 12 residues. In DNA form, the CDR3 reads TGTGCCAGTAGTCCCGGTCCCTATGGCTACACCTTC. Translated, it gives CASSPGPYGYTF.